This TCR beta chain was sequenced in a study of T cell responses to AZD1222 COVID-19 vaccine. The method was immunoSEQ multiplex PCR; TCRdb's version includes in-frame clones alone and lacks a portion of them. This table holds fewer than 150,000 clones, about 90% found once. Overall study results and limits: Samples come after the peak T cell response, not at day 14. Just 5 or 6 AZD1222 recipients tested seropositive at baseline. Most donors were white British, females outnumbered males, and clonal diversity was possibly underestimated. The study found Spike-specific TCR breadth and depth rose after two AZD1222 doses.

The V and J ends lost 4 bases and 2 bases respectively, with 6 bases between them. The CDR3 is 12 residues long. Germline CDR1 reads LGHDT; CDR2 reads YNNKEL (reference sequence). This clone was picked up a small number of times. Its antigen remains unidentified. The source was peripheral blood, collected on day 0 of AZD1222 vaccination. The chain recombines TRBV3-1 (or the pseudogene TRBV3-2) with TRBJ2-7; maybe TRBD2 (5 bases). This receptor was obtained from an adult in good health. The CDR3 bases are TGTGCCAGCAGCCTCGGGACCTACGAGCAGTACTTC. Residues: CASSLGTYEQYF.